Detailed here is one T cell receptor (beta chain). What it recognizes is unknown. The data belong to a study of cytomegalovirus exposure and HLA in healthy donors. Study as a whole: Researchers found that roughly 80% of 350 to 500 genotyped donors fell within the Caucasian-associated ancestry cluster.

From germline, CDR1 is PRHDT and CDR2 FYEKMQ (reference sequence). There are 17 residues in the CDR3. V lost 2 bases, J lost 0 bases, and 10 bases stayed unmatched. General study points: Published work reported that the classifier diagnosed cytomegalovirus status with high specificity and sensitivity. As confirmed in vitro, a few CMV-associated chains were specific for CMV antigens.

Primers for the PCR totalled 60 Vbeta and 13 Jbeta. Here immunoSEQ multiplex PCR was the method, and the copy in TCRdb shows in-frame clones only, minus some. The sample comprises about 160,000 clones, 65% to 85% of which are singletons, and 6.5% to 7.5% rests with the top ten. The sequence came from a woman aged 25 to 45 in good health and CMV-seropositive. The V and J genes are TRBV13 and TRBJ2-7, with TRBD2 identical over 7 bases. Input material: PBMCs. CDR3 sequence reads: CASSLLKKRGYSYEQYF. The CDR3 DNA sequence: TGTGCCAGCAGCTTATTAAAGAAGCGGGGTTACTCCTACGAGCAGTACTTC.